A single T cell receptor (beta chain) is shown here with its context. The missing conserved phenylalanine or tryptophan at the end of this CDR3 makes a read error likely. The sample is drawn from a study of Graves' ophthalmopathy and Graves' hyperthyroidism. Amplification from RNA transcripts yielded the TCR beta CDR3 regions. HTBI-primed first-round RT-PCR preceded second-round multiplex PCR. TCRdb passed the multiplex PCR reads through MiXCR, listing each CDR3 protein once. The sample contains about 480,000 distinct CDR3 sequences, roughly an eighth of which appear only once. Excluded were patients with other autoimmune diseases, uncontrolled infections, pregnancy or lactation. Germline CDR1 is MNHNS and CDR2 is SASEGT. The CDR3 covers 15 residues. The V end lost 0 bases, the J end lost 2 bases, and 8 bases lay between the germline ends.

This chain uses TRBV6-1 with TRBJ1-3; D not resolved. The source of this sequence is a woman aged 25 to 39 with Graves' ophthalmopathy. Sequencing input: blood. The CDR3 DNA sequence: TGTGCCAGCAGTGAAGCGTTTGGGACTGGAAACACCATATATTAT. It specifies CASSEAFGTGNTIYY.